Given below is one TCR beta chain in context. These data originate in a study of blood T cell repertoires in COVID-19. Whole-study context: From the United States, Italy and Spain came samples of acute and convalescent COVID-19. T cells, B-cell-depleted T cells, or PBMCs provided the cDNA or gDNA that served as material.

Study members were between about 18 and 100 years old and lived in some 26 US regions. Profiled with immunoSEQ multiplex PCR; TCRdb holds only in-frame clones, not every one. The sample holds approximately 390,000 clones, approximately 88% seen once. V dropped 5 bases and J dropped 7; count of bases not matched to a gene: 5. The CDR3 consists of 12 residues. Germline lookup yields CDR1 SGHNT and CDR2 YYREEE (reference sequence). This rearrangement joins TRBV5-4 to TRBJ1-1; 7 bases line up with TRBD1. Source material: PBMCs or T cells enriched from blood (not recorded which). This receptor was taken from a woman in her thirties or forties with acute COVID-19. CDR3 loop: CASSRGQVEAFF. Written as DNA, the CDR3 is TGTGCCAGCAGTCGAGGACAGGTTGAAGCTTTCTTT.